This T cell receptor beta chain was profiled in a study of blood T cell repertoires in COVID-19. Study summary: Acute-phase and convalescent COVID-19 samples originated in the United States, Italy and Spain. From T cells, B-cell-depleted T cells, or PBMCs came the material, which was cDNA or gDNA.

The repertoire was sequenced with immunoSEQ multiplex PCR; TCRdb's copy has only in-frame clones and lacks some. The sample yields about 100,000 clones, approximately 90% seen once. CDR1 is LGHDT and CDR2 is YNNKEL in the germline V gene (reference sequence). V was trimmed by 4 bases and J by 8 bases, leaving 14 bases between them. The CDR3 has 13 residues. The material sequenced was peripheral blood. The chain has TRBV3-1 (or the pseudogene TRBV3-2) and TRBJ1-2, with D possibly TRBD1 on 5 matching bases. This sequence was found in a human donor with active COVID-19. The donor label of this sample is uncertain. The CDR3 spells CASSPGSGRGYTF. CDR3 in DNA: TGTGCCAGCAGCCCAGGGTCCGGGAGGGGCTACACCTTC.